The 29 T cell receptor beta chains below were found in one sample sequenced in a study of T cell repertoires in cytomegalovirus infection. One entry per CDR3 protein, called by TCRdb with MiXCR from the reads. The sample holds approximately 250,000 distinct CDR3 sequences; around 6.6% are singletons and the top ten take around 6.5%. Sequencing was done on a sample of PBMCs. The receptors were gathered from a human donor in good health (CMV status not recorded). Some clones in this sample may be carry-over from other donors' samples.

The CDR3 nucleotides read TGCGCCAGCAGCCAAGAACTAGCGGGGGGCCATGAGCAGTTCTTC. Translation gives CASSQELAGGHEQFF. The chain couples TRBV4-3 to TRBJ2-1; 12 nucleotides agree with TRBD2. Germline V gene data show CDR1 as LGHNA and CDR2 as YSLEER. Trimming at V came to 0 bases and at J to 8 bases, leaving 2 bases not matched to a gene. The CDR3 sequence is 15 residues long.

This clonotype was seen only once. The V gene is TRBV5-4, the J gene TRBJ2-1; 10 bases map to TRBD2. The CDR3 has 16 residues. The germline V gene encodes CDR1 SGHNT and CDR2 YYREEE (reference sequence). The ends lost 5 bases at V and 0 bases at J; junction bases unmatched: 5. The CDR3 region has the DNA TGTGCCAGCAGTCCTAGCGGGGGAAGCTCCTACAATGAGCAGTTCTTC. Amino acid sequence: CASSPSGGSSYNEQFF.

This clonotype was seen repeatedly, ten times or more. The chain employs TRBV4-3 and TRBJ2-5; D gene unclear. V dropped 4 bases and J dropped 2 bases, with 14 bases sitting between them. The germline gives CDR1 LGHNA, CDR2 YSLEER. The CDR3 consists of 15 residues. The CDR3 here is CASSPRPGTQETQYF. In DNA, the CDR3 is TGCGCCAGCAGCCCTCGGCCTGGAACTCAAGAGACCCAGTACTTC.

Many counts were recorded for this clonotype. The chain uses TRBV12-3 or TRBV12-4 and TRBJ1-5; D perhaps matches TRBD1 (6 bases). V gave up 4 bases and J gave up 0 bases, with 19 bases separating them. The CDR3 is made up of 18 amino acids. CDR3 nucleotides: TGTGCCAGCAGTTACGAACTGGACAGTTCCTATAGCAATCAGCCCCAGCATTTT. It codes for CASSYELDSSYSNQPQHF.

This clonotype was seen repeatedly, ten times or more. The chain is built from TRBV6-5 and TRBJ2-5; 7 bases are a match to TRBD1. Germline values: CDR1 MNHEY, CDR2 SVGAGI. V dropped 3 bases and J dropped 2; count of bases not matched to a gene: 3. The CDR3 has 14 amino acids. CDR3 protein: CASSYGGQQETQYF. CDR3 in DNA: TGTGCCAGCAGTTATGGGGGACAGCAAGAGACCCAGTACTTC.

This clonotype was seen ten or more times. For the CDR3, the DNA is TGTGCCAGCAGCTTATTCGGTAGGACAGGGGGCCGGAATGAGCAGTTCTTC. Its translation: CASSLFGRTGGRNEQFF. The chain uses TRBV7-2 and TRBJ2-1, with 11 bases that match TRBD1. Germline CDR1 SGHTA, CDR2 FQGNSA. The CDR3 is 17 amino acids. The ends lost 2 bases at V and 7 bases at J; junction bases unmatched: 10.

V is TRBV5-4 and J is TRBJ2-1; 7 nucleotides line up with TRBD2. The CDR3 is 15 residues long. Germline CDR1 is SGHNT and CDR2 is YYREEE (reference sequence). The V and J ends lost 6 bases and 2 bases, in that order; junction bases with no gene match: 8. The CDR3 DNA reads TGTGCCAGCATGCTTGGGCTAGCGGCCTACAATGAGCAGTTCTTC. Its protein is CASMLGLAAYNEQFF.

The sample holds a few counts of this clonotype. This chain connects TRBV29-1 to TRBJ2-2; 8 bases are shared with TRBD2. This CDR3 comprises 13 residues. The germline CDR1 and CDR2 sequences are SQVTM and ANQGSEA. Trimming at V came to 3 bases and at J to 6 bases, leaving 3 bases not matched to a gene. CDR3 residues: CSVDSGGPGELFF. In DNA form, the CDR3 reads TGCAGCGTTGATTCGGGGGGGCCCGGGGAGCTGTTTTTT.

This clonotype showed up just a few times. The genes are TRBV2 and TRBJ1-5; possibly TRBD1 for D (5 bases). The CDR3 totals 14 residues. The V end was cut by 6 bases, the J end by 4 bases, with 13 bases between. Germline values: CDR1 SNHLY, CDR2 FYNNEI. The chain's CDR3 is CASSDSFSNQPQHF. The CDR3 DNA sequence: TGTGCCAGCAGCGACAGCTTCTCAAATCAGCCCCAGCATTTT.

This clonotype was counted many times. The chain has TRBV7-6 and TRBJ2-5, with D possibly TRBD1 on 5 matching bases. V lost 5 bases and J lost 2, with 12 bases in between. The CDR3 covers 14 residues. The germline gives CDR1 SGHVS, CDR2 FNYEAQ. The chain's CDR3 is CASSQWTNQETQYF. Written as DNA, the CDR3 is TGTGCCAGCAGCCAATGGACAAATCAAGAGACCCAGTACTTC.

This clonotype occurred many times. V is TRBV20-1 and J is TRBJ1-3; 8 bases agree with TRBD1. The CDR3 spans 14 residues. Trimming at V came to 6 bases and at J to 0 bases, leaving 4 bases not matched to a gene. Per germline, CDR1 DFQATT and CDR2 SNEGSKA (reference sequence). The CDR3 sequence: CSATTGGSGNTIYF. CDR3 in DNA: TGCAGTGCAACTACAGGGGGCTCTGGAAACACCATATATTTT.

This clonotype appeared many times. The rearrangement joins TRBV7-2 to TRBJ1-2; unclear D gene. Trimming shortened V by 5 bases and J by 4 bases, and 14 bases separated the two germline ends. Per germline, CDR1 SGHTA and CDR2 FQGNSA. The CDR3 runs 14 residues. The CDR3 loop is CASSQLIGSYGYTF. CDR3 in DNA: TGTGCCAGCAGCCAATTGATCGGGAGCTATGGCTACACCTTC.

The table lists this clonotype with many counts. The chain employs TRBV6-4 and TRBJ2-5; D might be TRBD1 (6 bases). Germline V CDR1 and CDR2: MRHNA, SNTAGT. The CDR3 extends over 15 amino acids. V gave up 3 bases and J gave up 3 bases, with 14 bases separating them. The CDR3 region is CASSELTGSEETQYF. CDR3 DNA: TGTGCCAGCAGTGAATTAACAGGGAGTGAAGAGACCCAGTACTTC.

The sample holds a few counts of this clonotype. V usage is TRBV20-1 and J usage is TRBJ2-5; the match to TRBD2 covers 13 bases. Looked up from germline, CDR1 is DFQATT and CDR2 is SNEGSKA (reference sequence). The CDR3 runs 14 residues. The CDR3 loop is CSAARTSGGETQYF. CDR3 nucleotides: TGCAGCGCAGCCCGGACTAGCGGGGGTGAGACCCAGTACTTC.

This clonotype has more than one count but fewer than ten. The chain employs TRBV28 and TRBJ2-7; the D is unclear. This CDR3 is built from 15 residues. Looked up from germline, CDR1 is MDHEN and CDR2 is SYDVKM. Trimming stripped 6 bases from V and 2 bases from J, with 17 bases between. The CDR3 protein is CASSENTATPYEQYF. The CDR3 coding sequence is TGTGCCAGCAGCGAGAACACAGCAACCCCCTACGAGCAGTACTTC.

This clonotype was recorded many times. This chain links TRBV7-3 with TRBJ2-7; D uncertain. Trimming took off 2 bases at V and 2 bases at J, with 13 bases between the two ends. CDR3 size: 15 residues. In germline, CDR1 is SGHTA, CDR2 FQGTGA. CDR3 sequence reads: CASSLYSSPPYEQYF. Written as DNA, the CDR3 is TGTGCCAGCAGCTTATATTCATCTCCCCCCTACGAGCAGTACTTC.

This clonotype was recorded at least ten times. The V call is TRBV3-1, the J call TRBJ2-1, with D possibly matching TRBD1 (6 bases). The V end lost 1 base, the J end lost 7 bases, and 11 bases lay between the germline ends. From germline, CDR1 is LGHDT and CDR2 YNNKEL (reference sequence). The CDR3 runs 14 residues. The CDR3 DNA reads as TGTGCCAGCAGCCAAGGAATCCAGGGGAATGAGCAGTTCTTC. Protein: CASSQGIQGNEQFF.

The sample holds many counts of this clonotype. The V call is TRBV7-2, the J call TRBJ2-5, with 8 bases that match TRBD2. J lost 4 bases, V lost 5 bases, and 3 bases had no gene match. This CDR3 region has 13 residues. Germline assignment: CDR1 SGHTA and CDR2 FQGNSA. This CDR3 reads CASSRGGRETQYF. CDR3 coding DNA: TGTGCCAGCAGCCGCGGGGGGCGAGAGACCCAGTACTTC.

This clonotype was picked up many times. In DNA form, the CDR3 reads TGTGCCACCTTCGACAGCCATTCAGCCAAAAACATTCAGTACTTC. Translation gives CATFDSHSAKNIQYF. The rearrangement links TRBV10-3 to TRBJ2-4; D may be TRBD1 (5 bases). Germline lookup yields CDR1 ENHRY and CDR2 SYGVKD. With 10 bases removed from V and 0 bases from J, the gap between germline ends came to 16 bases. The CDR3 is 15 residues long.

This clonotype was picked up a small number of times. The rearrangement links TRBV5-6 to TRBJ1-3, with D maybe TRBD1 (5 bases). CDR3 length equals 15 residues. Germline CDR1 reads SGHDT; CDR2 reads YYEEEE. The V end was cut by 4 bases, the J end by 3 bases, with 14 bases between. As DNA, the CDR3 is TGTGCCAGCAGCCTATGGGACCTTGGTGGAAACACCATATATTTT. The encoded protein is CASSLWDLGGNTIYF.

Only a few counts were recorded for this clonotype. V is TRBV19 and J is TRBJ1-2, with 8 bases matching TRBD1. CDR1 LNHDA and CDR2 SQIVND come from the germline V gene (reference sequence). The ends lost 7 bases at V and 4 bases at J; junction bases unmatched: 8. CDR3 size: 14 residues. CDR3 sequence (DNA): TGTGCCAGTATTAATGGACAGGGTCCCTATGGCTACACCTTC. Protein product: CASINGQGPYGYTF.

The chain recombines TRBV29-1 with TRBJ2-1; TRBD1 matches at 9 bases. The CDR3 spans 16 residues. The V gene's germline CDR1 is SQVTM and CDR2 ANQGSEA. The J segment lost 1 base and the V segment lost 7 bases, leaving 11 bases of the junction unmatched. The CDR3 is CSARTGVDWSYNEQFF. The DNA for the CDR3 is TGCAGCGCCCGGACAGGGGTGGATTGGTCCTACAATGAGCAGTTCTTC.

The rearrangement links TRBV20-1 to TRBJ1-1; a possible D gene is TRBD1 (6 bases). This CDR3 region has 14 residues. Germline CDR1 DFQATT, CDR2 SNEGSKA (reference sequence). The germline V and J ends were trimmed by 4 bases and 3 bases, with 15 bases remaining between them. CDR3 residues: CSAKGTRRDTEAFF. The CDR3 region has the DNA TGCAGTGCTAAGGGGACAAGGCGTGACACTGAAGCTTTCTTT.

This clonotype was seen at least ten times. The V and J genes are TRBV7-2 and TRBJ1-2, with D hard to call. The CDR3 has 14 amino acids. V lost 6 bases and J 8 bases, leaving 19 bases between the germline ends. In germline, CDR1 is SGHTA, CDR2 FQGNSA. CDR3 amino acids: CASSPGSLIAGYTF. The CDR3, as DNA: TGTGCCAGCAGTCCCGGGTCCCTCATTGCGGGCTACACCTTC.

This clonotype was detected ten times or more. The chain combines TRBV30 with TRBJ2-3; D gene unclear. The CDR3 extends over 13 amino acids. Looked up from germline, CDR1 is GTSNPN and CDR2 is SVGIG (reference sequence). Trimming took off 2 bases at V and 4 bases at J, with 10 bases between the two ends. The CDR3 sequence is CAWSNRPADTQYF. Written as DNA, the CDR3 is TGTGCCTGGAGTAATAGACCGGCAGATACGCAGTATTTT.

This clonotype was seen a handful of times. The chain carries TRBV7-8 and TRBJ1-4; weak D call: TRBD1 (6 bases). Germline-derived CDR1 and CDR2 are SGHVS and FQNEAQ. The CDR3 is 18 amino acids. Trimming removed 2 bases from V and 3 bases from J, with 19 bases in between. The CDR3: CASSLTTGRIISNEKLFF. CDR3 coding DNA: TGTGCCAGCAGCTTAACTACAGGGCGAATTATCTCTAATGAAAAACTGTTTTTT.

There are many counts of this clonotype. This chain joins TRBV14 and TRBJ2-7; a possible D gene is TRBD2 (5 bases). Germline assignment: CDR1 SGHDN and CDR2 FVKESK. V dropped 8 bases and J dropped 0 bases, with 8 bases sitting between them. The CDR3 covers 12 residues. CDR3 in amino acids: CASGETSYEQYF. The CDR3 coding sequence is TGTGCCAGCGGGGAGACCTCCTACGAGCAGTACTTC.

At least ten counts were recorded for this clonotype. The rearrangement links TRBV7-8 to TRBJ2-7; 10 positions agree with TRBD2. V was pared by 5 bases and J by 2 bases, with 6 bases of the junction left unmatched. CDR1 SGHVS and CDR2 FQNEAQ come from the germline V gene. This CDR3 has 15 residues. CDR3: CASSILAGSAYEQYF. The CDR3 DNA reads as TGTGCCAGCAGCATACTAGCGGGGTCGGCCTACGAGCAGTACTTC.

This clonotype appeared a few times. The chain joins TRBV20-1 to TRBJ2-2, with TRBD2 as a possible D gene (6 bases). From germline, CDR1 is DFQATT and CDR2 SNEGSKA (reference sequence). The V end was cut by 0 bases, the J end by 4 bases, with 21 bases between. The CDR3 sequence is 18 residues long. CDR3 sequence (DNA): TGCAGTGCTAGAGATCTTAAAAGGGGACTTCTCTCCACCGGGGAGCTGTTTTTT. Its translation: CSARDLKRGLLSTGELFF.